These 30 T cell receptor beta chains were sequenced from one sample in a study of early T cells in non-severe SARS-CoV-2 infection. TCRdb passed the 5' RACE reads through MiXCR, listing each CDR3 protein once. The sample consists of about 38,000 distinct CDR3 sequences, about 5% of them appearing once. The source material was whole blood. Source of these receptors: an adult who was a healthcare worker with PCR-confirmed SARS-CoV-2 infection or an uninfected control (not recorded which).

There are many counts of this clonotype. The genes are TRBV6-4 and TRBJ1-1; TRBD1 might be the D (6 bases). The germline V and J ends were trimmed by 8 bases and 0 bases, with 19 bases remaining between them. This CDR3 comprises 16 residues. The germline V gene encodes CDR1 MRHNA and CDR2 SNTAGT. CDR3 sequence reads: CASGGGGPLMNTEAFF. CDR3 sequence (DNA): TGTGCCAGCGGCGGTGGGGGGCCCCTAATGAACACTGAAGCTTTCTTT.

This clonotype came up many times. This chain connects TRBV5-6 to TRBJ2-3, with D perhaps TRBD2 (7 bases). Deletions cut 3 bases from V and 0 bases from J, with 11 bases between. CDR1 SGHDT and CDR2 YYEEEE come from the germline V gene. The CDR3 covers 15 residues. In DNA, the CDR3 is TGTGCCAGCAGCTCAGGGAGGGGGAGCACAGATACGCAGTATTTT. Its translation is CASSSGRGSTDTQYF.

This clonotype was counted at least ten times. The V call is TRBV5-6, the J call TRBJ2-3, with D possibly being TRBD1 (5 bases). V was trimmed by 4 bases and J by 0 bases, leaving 12 bases between them. The CDR3 length is 15 residues. The germline V gene encodes CDR1 SGHDT and CDR2 YYEEEE. The CDR3 is CASSLRQISTDTQYF. DNA of the CDR3: TGTGCCAGCAGCCTCAGACAGATTAGCACAGATACGCAGTATTTT.

This clonotype was observed at least ten times. The V gene is TRBV10-3, the J gene TRBJ2-3; 12 nucleotides match TRBD2. Germline assignment: CDR1 ENHRY and CDR2 SYGVKD. The CDR3 is 16 amino acids. J gave up 2 bases and V 2 bases, and 2 bases lay outside the gene matches. CDR3 in DNA: TGTGCCATCAGTGAGACTAGCGGGGGGAACACAGATACGCAGTATTTT. Translation gives CAISETSGGNTDTQYF.

This clonotype was seen ten or more times. The gene calls are TRBV19 and TRBJ2-2; 9 bases agree with TRBD1. Losses at the gene ends were 3 bases for V and 3 bases for J; bases not matched to a gene: 5. Germline CDR1 LNHDA, CDR2 SQIVND (reference sequence). The CDR3 loop spans 16 amino acids. The CDR3 DNA reads as TGTGCCAGTAGTATGGGGGGACAGGGCCACACCGGGGAGCTGTTTTTT. Translating it yields CASSMGGQGHTGELFF.

This clonotype was recorded a few times. The chain is built from TRBV7-6 and TRBJ1-1; unclear D gene. Trimming stripped 1 base from V and 3 bases from J, with 12 bases between. CDR1 is SGHVS and CDR2 is FNYEAQ in the germline V gene. The CDR3 runs 15 residues. This chain's CDR3 is CASSLVAVEDTEAFF. The CDR3 DNA reads as TGTGCCAGCAGCTTAGTTGCAGTTGAGGACACTGAAGCTTTCTTT.

This clonotype was seen more than once but under ten times. The chain recombines TRBV2 with TRBJ1-5; possibly TRBD1 for D (6 bases). Germline-derived CDR1 and CDR2 are SNHLY and FYNNEI. CDR3 length: 14 residues. Trimming took off 6 bases at V and 2 bases at J, with 11 bases between the two ends. In nucleotides, the CDR3 is TGTGCCAGCAGGGGGGCAAACGGCAATCAGCCCCAGCATTTT. It specifies CASRGANGNQPQHF. The variable domain in full, with the rest retrieved from reference TRBV2 and TRBJ1-5, is EPEVTQTPSHQVTQMGQEVILRCVPISNHLYFYWYRQILGQKVEFLVSFYNNEISEKSEIFDDQFSVERPDGSNFTLKIRSTKLEDSAMYFCASRGANGNQPQHFGDGTRLSIL.

V gene TRBV5-1 combines with J gene TRBJ2-7; either TRBD1 or TRBD2 may supply D (5 bases each). The CDR3 sequence is 12 residues long. Trimming pared 4 bases from V and 3 bases from J, leaving 8 bases between. Per the germline V gene, CDR1 is SGHRS and CDR2 is YFSETQ. This chain's CDR3 is CASSLGDYEQYF. CDR3 DNA: TGCGCCAGCAGCCTGGGGGACTACGAGCAGTACTTC.

The table lists this clonotype with many counts. Written as DNA, the CDR3 is TGTGCCAGCAGCGTATTGACTAGCCTACGAATTGATACGCAGTATTTT. Amino acids: CASSVLTSLRIDTQYF. The V and J genes are TRBV9 and TRBJ2-3; TRBD2 aligns across 7 bases. Germline CDR1 SGDLS, CDR2 YYNGEE. The ends lost 1 base at V and 6 bases at J; junction bases unmatched: 11. The CDR3 totals 16 residues.

This clonotype appeared many times. This sequence joins TRBV24-1 and TRBJ2-5; unclear D gene. Trimming removed 0 bases from V and 5 bases from J, with 3 bases in between. CDR3 length equals 12 residues. Germline V gives CDR1 KGHDR, CDR2 SFDVKD. For the CDR3, the DNA is TGTGCCACCAGTGATTTGGGGGAGACCCAGTACTTC. Its protein product is CATSDLGETQYF.

The CDR3: CASSEWGERDTQYF. The CDR3 DNA follows: TGTGCCAGCAGTGAATGGGGGGAGAGGGATACGCAGTATTTT. The chain carries TRBV6-1 and TRBJ2-3; possible D gene TRBD2, 6 bases. Germline V gene lookup returns CDR1 MNHNS and CDR2 SASEGT. The CDR3 loop spans 14 amino acids. The V gene lost 2 bases and the J gene lost 6 bases, with 12 bases spanning the gap.

This clonotype was seen repeatedly, ten times or more. V usage is TRBV11-2 and J usage is TRBJ2-1; D perhaps matches TRBD1 (6 bases). The CDR3 is made up of 17 amino acids. V dropped 5 bases and J dropped 1 base, with 18 bases sitting between them. Germline lookup yields CDR1 SGHAT and CDR2 FQNNGV. CDR3 coding DNA: TGTGCCAGCAGCAGTCCACAGGGCAGTCTGTCCTACAATGAGCAGTTCTTC. Amino acid sequence: CASSSPQGSLSYNEQFF.

The sample holds many counts of this clonotype. This sequence joins TRBV12-3 or TRBV12-4 and TRBJ2-5; 14 bases line up with TRBD2. CDR3 length: 17 residues. The V and J ends lost 1 base and 1 base, in that order; junction bases with no gene match: 2. In DNA, the CDR3 is TGTGCCAGCAGTTTAGAGACTAGCGGGGGGGCCCAAGAGACCCAGTACTTC. Residues: CASSLETSGGAQETQYF.

In this sample, this clonotype turned up many times. The chain uses TRBV30 and TRBJ1-4, with a possible D match to TRBD1 (5 bases). The germline V gene has CDR1 GTSNPN and CDR2 SVGIG (reference sequence). This CDR3 region has 11 residues. V lost 8 bases to trimming and J lost 5 bases, with 9 bases between them. As DNA, the CDR3 is TGTGCCCGGGGGGTGAATGAAAAACTGTTTTTT. Its translation: CARGVNEKLFF.

In this sample, this clonotype turned up many times. The V gene is TRBV21-1, the J gene TRBJ2-3; the D segment call TRBD2 is taken from the table without a DNA check. TRBV21-1 counts as a pseudogene. The CDR3 covers 20 residues. The chain's CDR3 is CASSNPSPIGPLGATDTQYF. CDR3 sequence (DNA): TGTGCCAGCAGCAACCCCTCCCCAATCGGGCCACTGGGGGCCACAGATACGCAGTATTTT.

This clonotype has at least ten counts. The CDR3 DNA is TGTGCCAGCAGTTTAGGACAGCCAGGCTATGGCTACACCTTC. Protein: CASSLGQPGYGYTF. The V gene is TRBV12-3 or TRBV12-4, the J gene TRBJ1-2, with D tentatively TRBD1 (5 bases). The CDR3 runs to 14 residues. V was pared by 1 base and J by 4 bases, with 10 bases between.

This clonotype was seen only a few times. The chain is built from TRBV7-9 and TRBJ2-7, with 9 bases lining up with TRBD1. Per the germline V gene, CDR1 is SEHNR and CDR2 is FQNEAQ (reference sequence). Losses at the gene ends were 4 bases for V and 7 bases for J; bases not matched to a gene: 8. The CDR3 is 14 residues long. This CDR3 is CASSSRGQGREQYF. CDR3 nucleotides: TGTGCCAGCAGCTCCAGGGGACAGGGCAGGGAGCAGTACTTC.

This clonotype was seen more than once but under ten times. The genes are TRBV12-3 or TRBV12-4 and TRBJ2-5; 8 bases match TRBD1. The length of the CDR3 is 14 residues. Trimming at V came to 5 bases and at J to 4 bases, leaving 6 bases not matched to a gene. The DNA of the CDR3 is TGTGCCAGCAGTCCTCAGGGGGCGGGAGAGACCCAGTACTTC. Residues: CASSPQGAGETQYF.

Ten or more counts support this clonotype. V is TRBV15 and J is TRBJ2-4; D not resolved. V lost 1 base, J lost 0 bases, and 10 bases lay in between. This CDR3 spans 16 amino acids. Looked up from germline, CDR1 is LNHNV and CDR2 is YYDKDF (reference sequence). CDR3 bases: TGTGCCACCAGCAGAGGGACCGCCCGAGCCAAAAACATTCAGTACTTC. Protein product: CATSRGTARAKNIQYF.

This clonotype was seen repeatedly, ten times or more. The chain employs TRBV4-1 and TRBJ2-1; 12 bases fit TRBD2. CDR1 is MGHRA, CDR2 YSYEKL, per germline. V was pared by 1 base and J by 6 bases, with 1 base of the junction left unmatched. There are 15 residues in the CDR3. The CDR3, as DNA: TGCGCCAGCAGCCAAGCTAGCGGGGGGGGCAATGAGCAGTTCTTC. Encoded protein: CASSQASGGGNEQFF.

This clonotype is a singleton in its sample. The CDR3 DNA follows: TGTGCCAGCTCCCCCGTCGAGTATATCACCCCTGAAGCTTTCTTT. This gives the protein CASSPVEYITPEAFF. V gene TRBV18 combines with J gene TRBJ1-1; D not resolved. The V end lost 6 bases, the J end lost 6 bases, and 20 bases lay between the germline ends. The CDR3 spans 15 residues. Per the germline V gene, CDR1 is KGHSH and CDR2 is LQKENI.

This clonotype has a count of ten or more. The chain joins TRBV6-2 or TRBV6-3 to TRBJ2-7; D not certain. The germline V gene has CDR1 MNHEY and CDR2 SVGEGT. V was cut by 0 bases and J by 4 bases, with 4 bases left in between. The CDR3 has 12 amino acids. This CDR3 reads CASSYSPYEQYF. The CDR3 DNA reads as TGTGCCAGCAGTTACTCACCGTACGAGCAGTACTTC.

This clonotype has ten or more counts. V and J are TRBV3-1 and TRBJ2-2; D may be TRBD1 (6 bases). V dropped 6 bases and J dropped 1 base, with 12 bases sitting between them. Germline CDR1 LGHDT, CDR2 YNNKEL (reference sequence). CDR3 length: 15 amino acids. CDR3 in amino acids: CASSPRTVNTGELFF. In nucleotides, the CDR3 is TGTGCCAGCAGTCCCCGGACAGTGAACACCGGGGAGCTGTTTTTT.

This clonotype was counted ten times or more. The chain uses TRBV20-1 and TRBJ2-1, with a tentative D call TRBD2 (5 bases). Germline assignment: CDR1 DFQATT and CDR2 SNEGSKA (reference sequence). This CDR3 has 13 amino acids. Trimming took 3 bases from V and 4 from J, leaving 10 bases between them. Written as DNA, the CDR3 is TGCAGTGCTAGTCTAGGCGGGTACAATGAGCAGTTCTTC. Its translation is CSASLGGYNEQFF.

The V call is TRBV3-1, the J call TRBJ1-4; 8 nucleotides line up with TRBD1. This CDR3 contains 13 residues. Germline CDR1 reads LGHDT; CDR2 reads YNNKEL (reference sequence). V was clipped by 2 bases and J by 11 bases; unmatched bases: 4. The CDR3 loop is CASSQPQGGKLFF. As DNA, the CDR3 is TGTGCCAGCAGCCAACCACAGGGGGGGAAACTGTTTTTT.

This chain uses TRBV3-1 with TRBJ2-7; D perhaps matches TRBD2 (5 bases). Germline CDR1 LGHDT, CDR2 YNNKEL (reference sequence). The CDR3 is 14 residues long. Trimming removed 5 bases at V and 2 bases at J, with 13 bases between. The CDR3 DNA reads TGTGCCAGCAGCTCCGGGATTTTCGCCTACGAGCAGTACTTC. Translating it yields CASSSGIFAYEQYF.

This clonotype was detected ten times or more. This sequence joins TRBV29-1 and TRBJ1-1; 7 bases line up with TRBD1. The V and J ends lost 5 bases and 0 bases, in that order; junction bases with no gene match: 6. The CDR3 spans 14 residues. CDR1 and CDR2 from the germline V gene are SQVTM and ANQGSEA. The CDR3 sequence is CSVHTGDLNTEAFF. CDR3 sequence (DNA): TGCAGCGTTCATACAGGGGACTTGAACACTGAAGCTTTCTTT.

This chain joins TRBV5-1 and TRBJ2-1, with TRBD2 matching over 10 bases. The CDR3 extends over 15 amino acids. Trimming at V came to 1 base and at J to 6 bases, leaving 4 bases not matched to a gene. Germline V CDR1 and CDR2: SGHRS, YFSETQ. In nucleotides, the CDR3 is TGCGCCAGCAGCTTGCCTAGCGGGAGCTGCAATGAGCAGTTCTTC. Protein sequence: CASSLPSGSCNEQFF. The whole variable domain, remainder taken from reference TRBV5-1 and TRBJ2-1, is KAGVTQTPRYLIKTRGQQVTLSCSPISGHRSVSWYQQTPGQGLQFLFEYFSETQRNKGNFPGRFSGRQFSNSRSEMNVSTLELGDSALYLCASSLPSGSCNEQFFGPGTRLTVL.

At least ten counts were recorded for this clonotype. The chain couples TRBV20-1 to TRBJ1-2; D is undetermined. The CDR3 runs 14 residues. CDR1 DFQATT and CDR2 SNEGSKA come from the germline V gene (reference sequence). Trimming left V 2 bases short and J 8 bases short, with 18 bases between. The CDR3, as DNA: TGCAGTGCTAGACGACAACAAGTGTCTGGCGGCTACACCTTC. Its translation is CSARRQQVSGGYTF.

Many counts were recorded for this clonotype. The rearrangement uses TRBV7-9 and TRBJ1-1; D call uncertain. From germline, CDR1 is SEHNR and CDR2 FQNEAQ (reference sequence). The V and J ends lost 1 base and 3 bases respectively, with 6 bases between them. This CDR3 comprises 13 residues. The CDR3 DNA reads as TGTGCCAGCAGCTTAGGGGGTGACACTGAAGCTTTCTTT. It encodes CASSLGGDTEAFF.